This T cell receptor (beta chain) emerged from a study of blood T cell repertoires in COVID-19. Study in general: COVID-19 samples, acute and convalescent, were from the United States, Italy and Spain. In each case, the material was cDNA or gDNA derived from T cells, B-cell-depleted T cells, or PBMCs.

Source study methods: Quantification of nucleated cells was approximated via reference gene primer amplification. Generated by immunoSEQ multiplex PCR, the TCRdb table keeps only in-frame clones and is missing some. D and trimming were read from the DNA, whereas the V and J calls and clone size are those reported in that table. The sample lists approximately 31,000 clones, 90% seen once, with about an eighth in the top ten. Trimming took 6 bases from V and 10 from J; bases not matched to a gene: 6. This CDR3 is 13 amino acids long. Specimen: peripheral blood. The sequence derives from a human donor in a cohort sampled during active COVID-19. The chain links TRBV12-3 or TRBV12-4 to TRBJ1-6; 7 positions agree with TRBD1. The CDR3 nucleotides are TGTGCCAGCAGGCCCACAGGGGACTCACCCCTCCACTTT. Amino acid sequence: CASRPTGDSPLHF.